This TCR beta chain derives from a study of T-cell reconstitution after alpha-beta-depleted transplantation in children. This clonotype turned up a few times. This CDR3 contains 14 residues. CDR1 SGHRS and CDR2 YFSETQ come from the germline V gene. The ends were cut back, 5 bases at V and 1 base at J, with 13 bases in the middle. Unique molecular identifiers were built into the TCRbeta library. TCRdb reanalysed the PCR reads using MiXCR and keeps one entry per CDR3 protein. The sample consists of roughly 300,000 distinct CDR3 sequences, 9.5% to 10% of them appearing once. This rearrangement joins TRBV5-1 to TRBJ2-7; possibly TRBD1 for D (5 bases). The material sequenced was PBMCs from the stem cell graft donor, taken from the stem cell graft. The receptor's source is a human donor who donated a stem cell graft to a child with SCID. The CDR3 sequence is CASSDSDPSYEQYF. The CDR3 DNA reads as TGCGCCAGCAGTGACAGCGACCCTTCCTACGAGCAGTACTTC.